These T cell receptor beta chains were read from a single sample in a study of shared clonotypes between healthy human individuals. Some clones are missing from TCRdb's copy, which holds only in-frame ones; the method was immunoSEQ multiplex PCR. Among roughly 890,000 clones listed, 85% to 95% were seen once. Sequences were obtained from naive CD8+ T cells sorted from blood. All receptors come from a man aged 25 to 45 in good health. Each CDR3 is given with its conserved first and last residue. Fields, in order: J gene, clone size, V gene, D gene, CDR3 DNA, CDR3 protein. A D gene is named only where the DNA matches it firmly. Size values are once, few and many counts, or a class for expanded clones, and some rows have none.

TRBJ2-1,-,TRBV6-6,TRBD1,TGTGCCAGCAGTTATGCATTGAGGGGGCTAATTTTCTTC,CASSYALRGLIFF
TRBJ1-2,-,TRBV28,-,TGTGCCAGCACCCATCCAAGTGGAGCTAACTATGGCTACACCTTC,CASTHPSGANYGYTF
TRBJ1-1,-,TRBV25-1,TRBD1,TGTGCCAGCACGGACAGGGGGCGGGCTGAAGCTTTCTTT,CASTDRGRAEAFF
TRBJ2-2,-,TRBV7-9,-,TGTGCCAGCAGCCCAACCCTCCGGGACTCGAACACCGGGGAGCTGTTTTTT,CASSPTLRDSNTGELFF
TRBJ2-7,once,TRBV12-5,TRBD1,TGTGCTAGTGGTTTGGACAGGGGAAGCTCCTACGAGCAGTACTTC,CASGLDRGSSYEQYF
TRBJ2-7,once,TRBV27,TRBD1,TGTGCCAGCAGTTCGACCGGGACAGGGCCTTCACACTCCGTCTCCTACGAGCAGTACTTC,CASSSTGTGPSHSVSYEQYF
TRBJ2-3,-,TRBV9,-,TGTGCCAGCAGCCCCAGCGGGACAGATACGCAGTATTTT,CASSPSGTDTQYF
TRBJ2-7,-,TRBV7-9,TRBD2,TGTGCCAGCAGCCCGAGACTAGCGGGATCCTACGAGCAGTACTTC,CASSPRLAGSYEQYF
TRBJ2-2,once,TRBV7-9,-,TGTGCCAGCAGCTCCTCGGGACTCCCCGGGGAGCTGTTTTTT,CASSSSGLPGELFF
TRBJ2-1,-,TRBV28,TRBD1,TGTGCCAGCAGTTTCCGGACAGGGGGGTACAATGAGCAGTTCTTC,CASSFRTGGYNEQFF